This TCR beta chain was captured by sequencing in a study of blood T cell repertoires in COVID-19. Looking at the study overall: The United States, Italy and Spain provided the acute and convalescent COVID-19 samples. PBMCs, B-cell-depleted T cells, or T cells provided the cDNA or gDNA that made up the material.

As originally analysed: Researchers report that nucleated cell counts were estimated from reference gene primer amplification. TCRdb keeps only in-frame clones here, not all; method: immunoSEQ multiplex PCR. V, J and clone size are those of that table, while D and trimming were read from the DNA. The sample shows 300,000 to 350,000 clones, almost 90% of them seen only once. Seattle researchers signed up patients amid active infection and tracked them longitudinally. The V and J ends lost 4 bases and 3 bases respectively, with 10 bases between them. This CDR3 contains 13 residues. The germline gives CDR1 SQVTM, CDR2 ANQGSEA.

The chain uses TRBV29-1 and TRBJ1-5, with a tentative D call TRBD1 (5 bases). Sequencing was performed on peripheral blood. This TCR derives from a woman aged 30 to 39 with COVID-19, enrolled during active disease. This chain's CDR3 is CSVGSGINQPQHF. Written as DNA, the CDR3 is TGCAGCGTTGGGTCAGGGATCAATCAGCCCCAGCATTTT.